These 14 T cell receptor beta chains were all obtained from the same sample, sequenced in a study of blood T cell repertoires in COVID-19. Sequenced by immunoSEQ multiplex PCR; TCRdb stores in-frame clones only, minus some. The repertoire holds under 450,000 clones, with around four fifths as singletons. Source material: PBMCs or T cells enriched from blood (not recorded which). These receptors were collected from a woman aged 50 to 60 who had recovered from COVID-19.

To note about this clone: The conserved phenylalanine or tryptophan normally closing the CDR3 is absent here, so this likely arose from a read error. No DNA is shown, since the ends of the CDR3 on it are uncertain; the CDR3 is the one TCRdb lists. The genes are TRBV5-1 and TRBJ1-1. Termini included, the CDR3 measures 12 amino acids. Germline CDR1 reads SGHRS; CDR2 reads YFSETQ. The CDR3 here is CASAIGAEPPTI.

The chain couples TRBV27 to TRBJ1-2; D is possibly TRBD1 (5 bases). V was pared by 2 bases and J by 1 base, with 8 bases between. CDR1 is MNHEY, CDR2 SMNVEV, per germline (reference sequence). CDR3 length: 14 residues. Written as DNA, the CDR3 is TGTGCCAGCAGTTTACTAGACAGTAACTATGGCTACACCTTC. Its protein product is CASSLLDSNYGYTF.

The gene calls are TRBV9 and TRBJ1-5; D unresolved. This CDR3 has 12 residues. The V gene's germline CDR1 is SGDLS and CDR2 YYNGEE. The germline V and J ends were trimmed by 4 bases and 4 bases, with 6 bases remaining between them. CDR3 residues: CASSNSNQPQHF. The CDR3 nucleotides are TGTGCCAGCAGCAACTCTAATCAGCCCCAGCATTTT.

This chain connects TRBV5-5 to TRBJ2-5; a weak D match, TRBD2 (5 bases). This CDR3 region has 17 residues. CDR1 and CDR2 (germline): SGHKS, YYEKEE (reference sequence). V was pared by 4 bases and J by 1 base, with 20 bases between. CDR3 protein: CASSLTLGGGFQETQYF. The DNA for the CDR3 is TGTGCCAGCAGCCTAACTCTGGGTGGAGGATTCCAAGAGACCCAGTACTTC.

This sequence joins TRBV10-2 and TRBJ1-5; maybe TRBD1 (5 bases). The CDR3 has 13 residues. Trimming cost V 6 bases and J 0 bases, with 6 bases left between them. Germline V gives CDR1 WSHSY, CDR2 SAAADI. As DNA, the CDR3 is TGCGCCAGCAGGGACAATAGCAATCAGCCCCAGCATTTT. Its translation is CASRDNSNQPQHF.

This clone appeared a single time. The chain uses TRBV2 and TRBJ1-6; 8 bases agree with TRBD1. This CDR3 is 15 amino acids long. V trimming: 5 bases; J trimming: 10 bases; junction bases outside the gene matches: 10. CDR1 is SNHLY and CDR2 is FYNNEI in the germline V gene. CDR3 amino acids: CASSLDREGGSPLHF. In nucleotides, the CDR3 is TGTGCCAGCAGTCTGGACAGGGAGGGTGGGTCACCCCTCCACTTT. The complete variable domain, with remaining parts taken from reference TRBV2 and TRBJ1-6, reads EPEVTQTPSHQVTQMGQEVILRCVPISNHLYFYWYRQILGQKVEFLVSFYNNEISEKSEIFDDQFSVERPDGSNFTLKIRSTKLEDSAMYFCASSLDREGGSPLHFGNGTRLTVT.

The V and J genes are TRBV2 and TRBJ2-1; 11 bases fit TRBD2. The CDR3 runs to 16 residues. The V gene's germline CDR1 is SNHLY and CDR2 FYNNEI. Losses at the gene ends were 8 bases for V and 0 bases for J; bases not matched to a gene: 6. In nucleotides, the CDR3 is TGTGCCAGCGGCGGGACTAGCGGCAGCTCCTACAATGAGCAGTTCTTC. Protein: CASGGTSGSSYNEQFF.

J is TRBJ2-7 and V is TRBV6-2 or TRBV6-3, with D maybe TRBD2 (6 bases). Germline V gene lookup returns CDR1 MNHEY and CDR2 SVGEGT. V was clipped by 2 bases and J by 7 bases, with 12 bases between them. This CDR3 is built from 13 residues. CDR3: CASSYPGAGEQYF. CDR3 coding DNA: TGTGCCAGCAGTTACCCCGGGGCGGGGGAGCAGTACTTC.

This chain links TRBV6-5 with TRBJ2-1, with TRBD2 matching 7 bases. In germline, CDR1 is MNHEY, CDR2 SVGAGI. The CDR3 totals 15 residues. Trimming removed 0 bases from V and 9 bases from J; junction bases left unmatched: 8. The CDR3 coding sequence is TGTGCCAGCAGTTACTCGACTAGGAGGGAGGGTGAGCAGTTCTTC. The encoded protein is CASSYSTRREGEQFF.

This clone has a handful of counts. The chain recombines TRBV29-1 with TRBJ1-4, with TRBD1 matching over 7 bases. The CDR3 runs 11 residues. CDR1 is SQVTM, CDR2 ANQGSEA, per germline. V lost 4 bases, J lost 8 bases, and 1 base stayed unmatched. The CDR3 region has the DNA TGCAGCGTTGGGGGACAGGAAAAACTGTTTTTT. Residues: CSVGGQEKLFF.

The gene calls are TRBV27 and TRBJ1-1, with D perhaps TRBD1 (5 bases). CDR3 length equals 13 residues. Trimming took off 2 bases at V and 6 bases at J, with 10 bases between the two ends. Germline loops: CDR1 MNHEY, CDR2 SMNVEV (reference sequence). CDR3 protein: CASSLGGTPEAFF. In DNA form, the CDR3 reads TGTGCCAGCAGTTTAGGAGGGACCCCTGAAGCTTTCTTT.

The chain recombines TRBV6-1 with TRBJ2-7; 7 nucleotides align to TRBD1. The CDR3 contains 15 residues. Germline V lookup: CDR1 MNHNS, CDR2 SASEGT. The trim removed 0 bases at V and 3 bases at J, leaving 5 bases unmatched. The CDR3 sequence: CASSEASGQYYEQYF. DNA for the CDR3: TGTGCCAGCAGTGAAGCGTCGGGACAGTACTACGAGCAGTACTTC.

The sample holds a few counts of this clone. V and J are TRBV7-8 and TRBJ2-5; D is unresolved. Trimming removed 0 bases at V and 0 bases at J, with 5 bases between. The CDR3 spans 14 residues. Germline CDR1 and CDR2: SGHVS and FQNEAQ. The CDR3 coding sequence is TGTGCCAGCAGCTTAGCTCTCCACCAAGAGACCCAGTACTTC. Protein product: CASSLALHQETQYF.

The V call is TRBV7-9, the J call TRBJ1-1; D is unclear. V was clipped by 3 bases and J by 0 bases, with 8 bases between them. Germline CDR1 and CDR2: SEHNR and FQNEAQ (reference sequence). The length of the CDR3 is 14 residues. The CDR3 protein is CASSFGLMNTEAFF. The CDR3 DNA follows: TGTGCCAGCAGCTTTGGACTTATGAACACTGAAGCTTTCTTT.